This TCR beta chain was found in a study of blood T cells in healthy people across ages. Notes on the study in general: Because sorting was not performed, PBMCs prevented conclusive naive versus antigen-experienced comparison.

V trimming: 0 bases; J trimming: 8 bases; junction bases outside the gene matches: 5. The CDR3 runs to 14 residues. The germline V gene encodes CDR1 DFQATT and CDR2 SNEGSKA (reference sequence). Next came a second PCR, run for about 7 to 12 cycles, which used a sample-barcoded 5' primer along with a J-beta primer mix. TCRdb analysed the 5' RACE reads with MiXCR anew, one entry per CDR3 protein. The sample yields 1.5 million to 2 million distinct CDR3 sequences, approximately 28% seen once. In regard to this clonotype: Its antigen is unknown.

Input material: blood. The gene calls are TRBV20-1 and TRBJ1-4; 8 bases are a match to TRBD1. The clonotype comes from a young woman in good health. CDR3 residues: CSARDPQGAEKLFF. CDR3 in DNA: TGCAGTGCTAGAGATCCCCAGGGGGCGGAAAAACTGTTTTTT.